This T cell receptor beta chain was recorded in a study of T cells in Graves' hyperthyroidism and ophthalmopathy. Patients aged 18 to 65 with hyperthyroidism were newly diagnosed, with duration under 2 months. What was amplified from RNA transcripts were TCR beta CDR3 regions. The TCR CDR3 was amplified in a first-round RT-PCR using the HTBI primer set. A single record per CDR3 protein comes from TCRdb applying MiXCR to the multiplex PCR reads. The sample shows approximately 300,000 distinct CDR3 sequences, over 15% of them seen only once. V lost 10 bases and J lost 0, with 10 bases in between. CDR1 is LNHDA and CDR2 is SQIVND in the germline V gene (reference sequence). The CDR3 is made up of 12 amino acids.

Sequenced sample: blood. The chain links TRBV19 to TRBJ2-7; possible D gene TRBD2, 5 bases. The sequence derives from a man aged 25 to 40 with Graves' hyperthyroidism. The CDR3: CATQAASYEQYF. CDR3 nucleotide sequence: TGTGCCACCCAAGCGGCCTCCTACGAGCAGTACTTC.